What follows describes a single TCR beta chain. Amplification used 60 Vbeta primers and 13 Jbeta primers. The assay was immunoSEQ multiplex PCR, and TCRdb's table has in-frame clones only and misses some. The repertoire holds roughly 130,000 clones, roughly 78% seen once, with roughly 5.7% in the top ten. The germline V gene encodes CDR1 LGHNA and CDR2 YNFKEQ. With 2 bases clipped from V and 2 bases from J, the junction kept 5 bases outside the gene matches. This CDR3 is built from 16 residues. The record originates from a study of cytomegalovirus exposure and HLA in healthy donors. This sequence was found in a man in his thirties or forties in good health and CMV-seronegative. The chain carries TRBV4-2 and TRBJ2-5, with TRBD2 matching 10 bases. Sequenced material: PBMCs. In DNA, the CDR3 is TGTGCCAGCAGCCAATTTAGCGGGAGGAATCAAGAGACCCAGTACTTC. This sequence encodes CASSQFSGRNQETQYF.